This T cell receptor beta chain was sequenced in a study of blood T cells in healthy people across ages. At the level of the study: There was about one barcoded beta molecule captured by template switching per two T cells. General study points: Researchers said unsorted PBMCs prevented a conclusive naive versus antigen-experienced comparison.

The ends lost 3 bases at V and 0 bases at J; junction bases unmatched: 8. The CDR3 contains 16 residues. A remark on this clonotype: Its target is unknown.

The second PCR ran about 6 to 11 cycles with a sample-barcoded 5' primer and J-beta primers. MiXCR, run by TCRdb on the 5' RACE reads, gives a single entry per CDR3 protein. The sample records approximately 940,000 distinct CDR3 sequences, 40% to 60% being singletons. Sequencing input: blood. The chain combines TRBV12-3 or TRBV12-4 with TRBJ2-7, with 7 bases identical to TRBD2. This receptor was identified in a man aged 25 to 40 in good health. The CDR3 region is CASSLGPKRGSYEQYF. The CDR3 region has the DNA TGTGCCAGCAGTTTGGGGCCAAAGCGGGGCTCCTACGAGCAGTACTTC.